The rows below give T cell receptor beta chains drawn from one sample of a study of cytomegalovirus exposure and HLA in healthy donors. Clones were sequenced by immunoSEQ multiplex PCR, and TCRdb holds only the in-frame ones, with some missing. The top ten clones hold under 0.85% of a sample with fewer than 200,000 clones, 80% of them seen once. The sample consisted of PBMCs. The source of these receptors is a boy between 5 and 17 years old in good health and CMV-seronegative. Each CDR3 is given with its conserved first and last residue. A D gene is named only where the DNA matches it firmly. Part of the rows lack a size; the others show once, few, many or a class for expanded clones.

D gene: .; V gene: TRBV7-3; J gene: TRBJ2-1; clone size: once; CDR3 protein: CASSLDGRALPNNEQFF; CDR3 DNA: TGTGCCAGCAGCTTAGACGGGAGAGCCCTCCCGAACAATGAGCAGTTCTTC
D gene: .; V gene: TRBV10-3; J gene: TRBJ1-2; clone size: .; CDR3 protein: CAISESLAGGDYGYTF; CDR3 DNA: TGTGCCATCAGTGAGTCCCTAGCCGGAGGCGACTATGGCTACACCTTC
D gene: TRBD1; V gene: TRBV9; J gene: TRBJ2-7; clone size: .; CDR3 protein: CASSVGIRGSSYEQYF; CDR3 DNA: TGTGCCAGCAGCGTAGGTATCAGGGGGAGCTCCTACGAGCAGTACTTC
D gene: TRBD1; V gene: TRBV5-1; J gene: TRBJ1-6; clone size: .; CDR3 protein: CASSLQGADSPLHF; CDR3 DNA: TGCGCCAGCAGCTTACAGGGGGCGGACTCACCCCTCCACTTT
D gene: TRBD1; V gene: TRBV6-5; J gene: TRBJ1-1; clone size: .; CDR3 protein: CASRQGQYTEAFF; CDR3 DNA: TGTGCCAGCAGGCAGGGACAGTACACTGAAGCTTTCTTT
D gene: .; V gene: TRBV11-2; J gene: TRBJ1-5; clone size: .; CDR3 protein: CASSLGPTGPLNQPQHF; CDR3 DNA: TGTGCCAGCAGCTTAGGTCCGACAGGCCCCCTTAATCAGCCCCAGCATTTT
D gene: .; V gene: TRBV5-1; J gene: TRBJ2-1; clone size: .; CDR3 protein: CASSGQTGYEQFF; CDR3 DNA: TGCGCCAGCAGCGGGCAAACAGGGTATGAGCAGTTCTTC
D gene: .; V gene: TRBV4-3; J gene: TRBJ2-1; clone size: .; CDR3 protein: CASSQDSSLDSYNEQFF; CDR3 DNA: TGCGCCAGCAGCCAAGATTCTAGCCTAGACTCCTACAATGAGCAGTTCTTC
D gene: .; V gene: TRBV7-9; J gene: TRBJ2-6; clone size: .; CDR3 protein: CASSHAGWGANVLTF; CDR3 DNA: TGTGCCAGCAGCCACGCAGGTTGGGGGGCCAACGTCCTGACTTTC
D gene: .; V gene: TRBV30; J gene: TRBJ2-7; clone size: .; CDR3 protein: CAWSRDISYEQYF; CDR3 DNA: TGTGCCTGGAGCCGCGATATCTCCTACGAGCAGTACTTC
D gene: .; V gene: TRBV21-1; J gene: TRBJ1-1; clone size: .; CDR3 protein: CASSKARGTEAFF; CDR3 DNA: TGTGCCAGCAGCAAAGCGCGGGGGACTGAAGCTTTCTTT
D gene: TRBD2; V gene: TRBV18; J gene: TRBJ2-7; clone size: .; CDR3 protein: CASSPGLAGVSYEQYF; CDR3 DNA: TGTGCCAGCTCACCTGGACTAGCGGGAGTCTCCTACGAGCAGTACTTC
D gene: .; V gene: TRBV7-2; J gene: TRBJ1-1; clone size: once; CDR3 protein: CASSPQGRGNTEAFF; CDR3 DNA: TGTGCCAGCAGCCCACAGGGTAGGGGTAACACTGAAGCTTTCTTT
D gene: .; V gene: TRBV10-3; J gene: TRBJ2-7; clone size: .; CDR3 protein: CAISDPAQAHEQYF; CDR3 DNA: TGTGCCATCAGTGACCCCGCGCAGGCCCACGAGCAGTACTTC
D gene: TRBD1; V gene: TRBV6-5; J gene: TRBJ1-1; clone size: .; CDR3 protein: CASSRGQGEAFF; CDR3 DNA: TGTGCCAGCAGTCGTGGACAGGGTGAAGCTTTCTTT
D gene: TRBD1; V gene: TRBV18; J gene: TRBJ1-1; clone size: .; CDR3 protein: CASSSLRAQGVFF; CDR3 DNA: TGTGCCAGCTCATCGTTGAGGGCACAGGGGGTCTTCTTT
D gene: .; V gene: TRBV6-5; J gene: TRBJ2-5; clone size: .; CDR3 protein: CASSYGPTPETQYF; CDR3 DNA: TGTGCCAGCAGTTATGGGCCGACCCCGGAGACCCAGTACTTC
D gene: .; V gene: TRBV25-1; J gene: TRBJ2-1; clone size: .; CDR3 protein: CASSESSSVYNEQFF; CDR3 DNA: TGTGCCAGCAGTGAATCCTCTAGCGTCTACAATGAGCAGTTCTTC
D gene: TRBD1; V gene: TRBV25-1; J gene: TRBJ1-1; clone size: few; CDR3 protein: CASSDGQGVTEAFF; CDR3 DNA: TGTGCCAGCAGTGACGGGCAGGGGGTCACTGAAGCTTTCTTT
D gene: TRBD2; V gene: TRBV10-3; J gene: TRBJ2-3; clone size: .; CDR3 protein: CAISASERGADTQYF; CDR3 DNA: TGTGCCATCAGTGCCTCGGAGCGGGGAGCTGATACGCAGTATTTT
D gene: .; V gene: TRBV5-4; J gene: TRBJ2-5; clone size: .; CDR3 protein: CASSSRSFYPQETQYF; CDR3 DNA: TGTGCCAGCAGCAGTCGGTCCTTCTACCCCCAAGAGACCCAGTACTTC
D gene: .; V gene: TRBV30; J gene: TRBJ2-3; clone size: .; CDR3 protein: CAWKNTVHRDTQYF; CDR3 DNA: TGTGCCTGGAAGAATACAGTCCACAGAGATACGCAGTATTTT
D gene: .; V gene: TRBV27; J gene: TRBJ1-1; clone size: .; CDR3 protein: CASSLSARTLKAFF; CDR3 DNA: TGTGCCAGCAGTTTATCCGCTAGAACACTGAAAGCTTTCTTT
D gene: .; V gene: TRBV5-1; J gene: TRBJ1-1; clone size: .; CDR3 protein: CASSLDAYTEAFF; CDR3 DNA: TGCGCCAGCAGCTTGGATGCGTACACTGAAGCTTTCTTT
D gene: .; V gene: TRBV6-1; J gene: TRBJ1-2; clone size: .; CDR3 protein: CASSEGVKEGLYGYTF; CDR3 DNA: TGTGCCAGCAGTGAAGGCGTGAAGGAGGGACTGTATGGCTACACCTTC
D gene: TRBD1; V gene: TRBV6-4; J gene: TRBJ1-1; clone size: .; CDR3 protein: CASSDSSKGATEAFF; CDR3 DNA: TGTGCCAGCAGTGACTCCTCGAAGGGGGCTACTGAAGCTTTCTTT
D gene: TRBD1; V gene: TRBV11-2; J gene: TRBJ2-7; clone size: .; CDR3 protein: CASSLTTGVKHYEQYF; CDR3 DNA: TGTGCCAGCAGCCTAACAACAGGGGTAAAGCATTACGAGCAGTACTTC
D gene: .; V gene: TRBV30; J gene: TRBJ1-4; clone size: .; CDR3 protein: CAWSIGGNEKLFF; CDR3 DNA: TGTGCCTGGAGTATTGGCGGGAATGAAAAACTGTTTTTT
D gene: TRBD1; V gene: TRBV2; J gene: TRBJ2-7; clone size: .; CDR3 protein: CASSPTGSEQYF; CDR3 DNA: TGTGCCAGCAGCCCGACAGGGAGCGAGCAGTACTTC
D gene: .; V gene: TRBV19; J gene: TRBJ1-1; clone size: .; CDR3 protein: CASSIVGRTEAFF; CDR3 DNA: TGTGCCAGTAGTATAGTGGGCAGAACTGAAGCTTTCTTT
D gene: .; V gene: TRBV30; J gene: TRBJ1-4; clone size: .; CDR3 protein: CAWDSNNEKLFF; CDR3 DNA: TGTGCCTGGGACAGCAATAATGAAAAACTGTTTTTT
D gene: .; V gene: TRBV7-9; J gene: TRBJ2-2; clone size: once; CDR3 protein: CASSPGTGELFF; CDR3 DNA: TGTGCCAGCAGTCCAGGGACCGGGGAGCTGTTTTTT
D gene: TRBD2; V gene: TRBV9; J gene: TRBJ2-7; clone size: .; CDR3 protein: CASSSGSRYEQYF; CDR3 DNA: TGTGCCAGCAGCAGCGGGAGTCGCTACGAGCAGTACTTC